These 24 T cell receptor beta chains came from one sample sequenced in a study of human T cells and chemical hapten exposure. TCRdb reprocessed the RACE reads via MiXCR and lists one record per CDR3 protein. The sample carries 240,000 or so distinct CDR3 sequences, roughly 8.9% recorded once. Indicated time point: pre-sensitization, week 0. Treatment indicated: therapeutic diphenylcyclopropenone sensitization with weekly scalp DPC. Sample: whole blood, taken in connection with sensitization to the hapten diphenylcyclopropenone (DPC). The source is a woman in her thirties or forties with alopecia areata. Some clones in this sample may be carry-over from other donors' samples.

There are many counts of this clonotype. CDR3 DNA sequence: TGTGCCAGCAGCTTAGCCGGAAACACCATATATTTT. Translating it yields CASSLAGNTIYF. The chain joins TRBV7-2 to TRBJ1-3; D is unclear. The CDR3 runs to 12 residues. CDR1 SGHTA and CDR2 FQGNSA come from the germline V gene. V was pared by 0 bases and J by 4 bases, with 1 base between.

The rearrangement uses TRBV7-9 and TRBJ2-6; tentatively, D is TRBD2 (6 bases). Germline values: CDR1 SEHNR, CDR2 FQNEAQ (reference sequence). Trimming removed 4 bases from V and 15 bases from J, with 19 bases in between. The CDR3 totals 14 residues. The CDR3 is CASSYWDSPSTLTF. CDR3 DNA: TGTGCCAGCAGCTACTGGGACTCCCCTTCTACCCTGACTTTC.

This clonotype was observed at least ten times. This chain joins TRBV7-9 and TRBJ2-3; TRBD1 matches at 9 bases. The junction had 5 bases not matched to a gene; V was cut back by 4 bases and J by 0 bases. This CDR3 is built from 16 residues. Per germline, CDR1 SEHNR and CDR2 FQNEAQ (reference sequence). DNA of the CDR3: TGTGCCAGCAGCTCGCTGGACAGGGGTAGCACAGATACGCAGTATTTT. Translation: CASSSLDRGSTDTQYF.

This clonotype was seen more than once but under ten times. The chain employs TRBV24-1 and TRBJ2-3; 7 bases are a match to TRBD1. Per the germline V gene, CDR1 is KGHDR and CDR2 is SFDVKD. The V and J ends lost 1 base and 1 base, in that order; junction bases with no gene match: 1. CDR3 size: 15 residues. CDR3 in amino acids: CATSDFTGGTDTQYF. The CDR3 nucleotides read TGTGCCACCAGTGATTTTACAGGGGGCACAGATACGCAGTATTTT.

This clonotype was seen many times. The chain recombines TRBV12-3 or TRBV12-4 with TRBJ1-1; D uncertain. V lost 5 bases, J lost 0 bases, and 7 bases lay in between. CDR3 length: 13 residues. The CDR3 nucleotides read TGTGCCAGCAGTCCAAACATGAACACTGAAGCTTTCTTT. Translated: CASSPNMNTEAFF.

This clonotype was seen a handful of times. The V and J genes are TRBV20-1 and TRBJ2-7, with 9 bases identical to TRBD2. CDR3 size: 16 residues. Germline loops: CDR1 DFQATT, CDR2 SNEGSKA (reference sequence). The V segment lost 6 bases and the J segment 6 bases; nucleotides outside the gene matches: 18. CDR3 loop: CSARSGREGRWGEQYF. The CDR3 nucleotides read TGCAGTGCCCGCTCAGGGCGGGAGGGCCGGTGGGGCGAGCAGTACTTC.

J is TRBJ2-5 and V is TRBV29-1; a weak D match, TRBD1 (5 bases). V lost 4 bases, J lost 1 base, and 7 bases lay in between. This CDR3 is built from 12 residues. The germline gives CDR1 SQVTM, CDR2 ANQGSEA. The CDR3 loop is CSVGGSQETQYF. The CDR3, as DNA: TGCAGCGTTGGGGGCAGCCAAGAGACCCAGTACTTC.

This clonotype was picked up a small number of times. The rearrangement links TRBV5-1 to TRBJ2-4; no definite D call. Germline V gives CDR1 SGHRS, CDR2 YFSETQ. Deletions cut 4 bases from V and 1 base from J, with 15 bases between. The CDR3 totals 16 residues. The CDR3 DNA is TGCGCCAGCAGCCTCCCAGTGCTAGGCGCCAAAAACATTCAGTACTTC. It translates to CASSLPVLGAKNIQYF.

This chain uses TRBV9 with TRBJ2-2; no firm D call. V lost 0 bases to trimming and J lost 3 bases, with 6 bases between them. Germline CDR1 and CDR2: SGDLS and YYNGEE. CDR3 length: 14 residues. CDR3 bases: TGTGCCAGCAGCGTAGACGGATACACCGGGGAGCTGTTTTTT. Its translation is CASSVDGYTGELFF.

This clonotype was seen many times. The chain links TRBV7-2 to TRBJ1-1; D unclear. The CDR3 is made up of 15 amino acids. V lost 6 bases to trimming and J lost 0 bases, with 14 bases between them. Germline values: CDR1 SGHTA, CDR2 FQGNSA. CDR3 region: CASRESTVMNTEAFF. The CDR3 nucleotides read TGTGCCAGCAGAGAATCGACGGTCATGAACACTGAAGCTTTCTTT.

This clonotype occurred many times. The chain has TRBV6-2 or TRBV6-3 and TRBJ2-2; TRBD1 matches at 9 bases. Germline assignment: CDR1 MNHEY and CDR2 SVGEGT. CDR3 length: 15 residues. V lost 4 bases and J lost 4; bases outside the gene matches: 4. This CDR3 is CASSSGTGTTGELFF. The CDR3 nucleotides are TGTGCCAGCAGTTCCGGGACAGGGACCACCGGGGAGCTGTTTTTT.

The chain combines TRBV28 with TRBJ2-1, with D possibly being TRBD2 (6 bases). From germline, CDR1 is MDHEN and CDR2 SYDVKM. The CDR3 totals 15 residues. V dropped 6 bases and J dropped 5 bases, with 17 bases sitting between them. This chain's CDR3 is CASRDPRRGNNEQFF. CDR3 in DNA: TGTGCCAGCAGAGACCCGAGGAGGGGAAACAATGAGCAGTTCTTC.

The chain uses TRBV9 and TRBJ2-1, with a tentative D call TRBD1 (5 bases). With 0 bases removed from V and 0 bases from J, the gap between germline ends came to 16 bases. Per germline, CDR1 SGDLS and CDR2 YYNGEE. This CDR3 spans 18 amino acids. The chain's CDR3 is CASSVGGRGVSSYNEQFF. The CDR3 DNA follows: TGTGCCAGCAGCGTAGGGGGCCGCGGAGTAAGCTCCTACAATGAGCAGTTCTTC.

This clonotype came up a few times. This CDR3 reads CASSSGGGVWDTQYF. The CDR3 nucleotides are TGTGCCAGCAGCTCCGGCGGAGGAGTTTGGGATACGCAGTATTTT. The V gene is TRBV7-3, the J gene TRBJ2-3; a possible D gene is TRBD2 (5 bases). The germline CDR1 and CDR2 sequences are SGHTA and FQGTGA. The length of the CDR3 is 15 residues. V was shortened by 4 bases and J by 6 bases, with 17 bases between the two germline ends.

There are many counts of this clonotype. The chain uses TRBV5-6 and TRBJ2-7; tentative D call: TRBD2 (5 bases). Germline CDR1 and CDR2: SGHDT and YYEEEE. V lost 2 bases and J 7 bases, leaving 16 bases between the germline ends. CDR3 length equals 14 residues. CDR3: CASSFSPIPGEQYF. The DNA for the CDR3 is TGTGCCAGCAGCTTTAGTCCAATCCCGGGGGAGCAGTACTTC.

This clonotype was counted a few times. The chain combines TRBV20-1 with TRBJ2-3; a weak D match, TRBD2 (5 bases). The CDR3 runs to 16 residues. Trimming cost V 0 bases and J 1 base, with 14 bases left between them. Germline V gene lookup returns CDR1 DFQATT and CDR2 SNEGSKA (reference sequence). CDR3 region: CSARDRAYSGTDTQYF. CDR3 nucleotide sequence: TGCAGTGCTAGAGATCGGGCCTATAGCGGCACAGATACGCAGTATTTT.

This clonotype turned up a few times. The J gene is TRBJ1-5, the V gene TRBV6-6; D call uncertain. The CDR3 totals 12 residues. V shed 7 bases and J shed 11 bases, with 15 bases lying between them. CDR1 and CDR2 (germline): MNHNY, SVGAGI (reference sequence). The CDR3 sequence: CASKPAGVAQHF. CDR3 bases: TGTGCCAGCAAACCGGCCGGGGTGGCCCAGCATTTT.

The genes are TRBV5-1 and TRBJ1-4; the D gene is possibly TRBD1 (5 bases). This CDR3 has 14 amino acids. Germline CDR1 reads SGHRS; CDR2 reads YFSETQ. Trimming removed 0 bases from V and 8 bases from J, with 11 bases in between. CDR3 in amino acids: CASSLGQTAEKLFF. In DNA form, the CDR3 reads TGCGCCAGCAGCTTGGGACAGACGGCGGAAAAACTGTTTTTT.

V gene TRBV28 combines with J gene TRBJ1-2, with 11 bases that match TRBD1. V lost 10 bases, J lost 0 bases, and 7 bases stayed unmatched. Germline CDR1 and CDR2: MDHEN and SYDVKM. CDR3 length: 15 residues. The CDR3 region has the DNA TGTGCCATCGGACAGGGGGCCCTCTCTAACTATGGCTACACCTTC. Protein sequence: CAIGQGALSNYGYTF.

This chain links TRBV29-1 with TRBJ1-1; possible D gene TRBD1, 6 bases. V shed 7 bases and J shed 1 base, with 10 bases lying between them. This CDR3 region has 12 residues. Germline V CDR1 and CDR2: SQVTM, ANQGSEA. Here the CDR3 reads CSGQVSNTEAFF. Here the CDR3 DNA reads TGCAGCGGACAGGTCTCGAACACTGAAGCTTTCTTT.

This clonotype was observed a few times. The chain couples TRBV29-1 to TRBJ2-2; D uncertain. CDR1 is SQVTM and CDR2 is ANQGSEA in the germline V gene. The CDR3 runs 13 residues. V lost 1 base and J lost 5, with 8 bases in between. The CDR3 bases are TGCAGCGTTGAAGTCGAGAGAACCGGGGAGCTGTTTTTT. This translates into CSVEVERTGELFF.

The chain links TRBV14 to TRBJ2-7; perhaps TRBD2 as D (5 bases). This CDR3 contains 12 residues. V lost 8 bases, J lost 5 bases, and 13 bases lay in between. Germline CDR1 reads SGHDN; CDR2 reads FVKESK. CDR3: CASGGFGDEQYF. In nucleotides, the CDR3 is TGTGCCAGCGGCGGGTTTGGGGACGAGCAGTACTTC.

Many counts were recorded for this clonotype. This chain links TRBV5-1 with TRBJ2-3, with TRBD2 as a possible D gene (5 bases). Germline V gene sequence: CDR1 SGHRS, CDR2 YFSETQ. The length of the CDR3 is 15 residues. The V end was cut by 6 bases, the J end by 0 bases, with 14 bases between. The CDR3: CASTLMSGSTDTQYF. For the CDR3, the DNA is TGCGCCAGCACCCTAATGAGCGGAAGCACAGATACGCAGTATTTT.

At least ten counts were recorded for this clonotype. The gene calls are TRBV5-4 and TRBJ2-2; 10 bases agree with TRBD2. Germline lookup yields CDR1 SGHNT and CDR2 YYREEE (reference sequence). Trimming took 0 bases from V and 6 from J; bases not matched to a gene: 2. The CDR3 covers 15 residues. The CDR3 region has the DNA TGTGCCAGCAGCTTGGCAGCGGGAGGGGCCGGGGAGCTGTTTTTT. It specifies CASSLAAGGAGELFF.